Following are 10 T cell receptor beta chains from one sample sequenced in a study of cytomegalovirus exposure and HLA in healthy donors. A multiplex PCR was run with 60 Vbeta primers and 13 Jbeta primers. Method: immunoSEQ multiplex PCR; TCRdb's copy keeps in-frame clones and lacks some. The repertoire includes 150,000 to 200,000 clones, 68% of them detected once, and 10% sits in the top ten. The sample taken for sequencing was PBMCs. These receptors all come from a man aged 30-40 years in good health and CMV-seropositive.

This clone has just a few counts. The chain combines TRBV27 with TRBJ2-7; TRBD2 agrees at 7 bases. Trimming took 4 bases from V and 4 from J; bases not matched to a gene: 4. Looked up from germline, CDR1 is MNHEY and CDR2 is SMNVEV (reference sequence). The CDR3 is 13 amino acids. CDR3 DNA: TGTGCCAGCAGTTGGGGGGAGGGGTACGAGCAGTACTTC. Translation gives CASSWGEGYEQYF.

The chain combines TRBV7-3 with TRBJ2-3; 8 bases are shared with TRBD1. Germline V gives CDR1 SGHTA, CDR2 FQGTGA. Unmatched junction bases numbered 3, after V lost 4 bases and J lost 0 bases. CDR3 length: 15 residues. In nucleotides, the CDR3 is TGTGCCAGCAGCTCCAGGACAGGGAGCACAGATACGCAGTATTTT. Translation: CASSSRTGSTDTQYF. Full variable domain (rest looked up from reference TRBV7-3 and TRBJ2-3): GAGVSQTPSNKVTEKGKYVELRCDPISGHTALYWYRQSLGQGPEFLIYFQGTGAADDSGLPNDRFFAVRPEGSVSTLKIQRTERGDSAVYLCASSSRTGSTDTQYFGPGTRLTVL.

The V call is TRBV28, the J call TRBJ1-1; 7 bases align to TRBD1. The germline CDR1 and CDR2 sequences are MDHEN and SYDVKM. The CDR3 is 14 amino acids. J lost 6 bases, V lost 7 bases, and 11 bases had no gene match. DNA for the CDR3: TGTGCCAGCAAGCCAGGGACAGCGAAGGCTGAAGCTTTCTTT. Its translation is CASKPGTAKAEAFF. The full variable domain, rest sourced from reference TRBV28 and TRBJ1-1, is DVKVTQSSRYLVKRTGEKVFLECVQDMDHENMFWYRQDPGLGLRLIYFSYDVKMKEKGDIPEGYSVSREKKERFSLILESASTNQTSMYLCASKPGTAKAEAFFGQGTRLTVV.

The V and J genes are TRBV7-9 and TRBJ2-2; TRBD2 matches at 8 bases. Germline CDR1 and CDR2: SEHNR and FQNEAQ (reference sequence). The CDR3 sequence is 15 residues long. The J segment lost 6 bases and the V segment lost 5 bases, leaving 8 bases of the junction unmatched. DNA for the CDR3: TGTGCCAGCAGCATATTAAGCGGGAGCGCCGGGGAGCTGTTTTTT. Translating it yields CASSILSGSAGELFF.

V is TRBV7-9 and J is TRBJ2-5, with unresolved D. Germline V CDR1 and CDR2: SEHNR, FQNEAQ (reference sequence). This CDR3 is 12 amino acids long. Trimming took off 0 bases at V and 5 bases at J, with 4 bases between the two ends. This CDR3 reads CASSLAGETQYF. The CDR3 region has the DNA TGTGCCAGCAGCTTAGCGGGCGAGACCCAGTACTTC.

The V call is TRBV4-1, the J call TRBJ1-5; D is undetermined. Germline V gives CDR1 MGHRA, CDR2 YSYEKL. V lost 0 bases, J lost 7 bases, and 10 bases lay in between. The CDR3 loop spans 14 amino acids. The DNA for the CDR3 is TGCGCCAGCAGCCAAGAGGGAGTATCCCAGCCCCAGCATTTT. Translating gives CASSQEGVSQPQHF.

V and J are TRBV6-1 and TRBJ1-3, with 7 bases lining up with TRBD1. This CDR3 contains 15 residues. Trimming took 6 bases from V and 1 from J; bases not matched to a gene: 6. Germline values: CDR1 MNHNS, CDR2 SASEGT. The CDR3 spells CASSWDRWSGNTIYF. The CDR3 nucleotides read TGTGCCAGCAGCTGGGACAGATGGTCTGGAAACACCATATATTTT.

This clone was seen more than once but under ten times. The chain uses TRBV7-9 and TRBJ1-2; maybe TRBD1 (5 bases). From germline, CDR1 is SEHNR and CDR2 FQNEAQ (reference sequence). V was shortened by 5 bases and J by 4 bases, with 17 bases between the two germline ends. CDR3 length: 15 residues. CDR3 sequence reads: CASSITTAQTYGYTF. The CDR3 region has the DNA TGTGCCAGCAGCATAACGACAGCCCAAACCTATGGCTACACCTTC.

The chain has TRBV28 and TRBJ2-5; no firm D call. With the DNA end fitting TRBJ2-7 better, the J assignment may be wrong. The germline gives CDR1 MDHEN, CDR2 SYDVKM. The CDR3 sequence is 13 residues long. CDR3 protein: CASSYDSADEQYF. The DNA of the CDR3 is TGTGCCAGCAGCTACGACTCCGCCGACGAGCAGTACTTC.

V gene TRBV19 combines with J gene TRBJ2-1; maybe TRBD1 (5 bases). V was clipped by 1 base and J by 4 bases, with 14 bases between them. The CDR3 contains 16 residues. The germline gives CDR1 LNHDA, CDR2 SQIVND (reference sequence). The CDR3 is CASSIVGPQGYNEQFF. The CDR3 bases are TGTGCCAGTAGTATAGTTGGTCCCCAGGGATACAATGAGCAGTTCTTC.